This TCR beta chain originates from a study of T-cell memory formation after mild COVID-19. TCRdb reprocessed the 5' RACE reads with MiXCR, giving one entry per CDR3 protein. The sample has almost 250,000 distinct CDR3 sequences, less than 20% seen once. This CDR3 comprises 13 residues. Trimming took 6 bases from V and 0 from J, leaving 9 bases between them. Germline V lookup: CDR1 SQVTM, CDR2 ANQGSEA. This TCR was sampled from an adult woman who had mild COVID-19 (a few samples of this study predate the infection). Cell type and time point are not known. The sequenced sample was PBMCs or a T cell subset sorted from them (not recorded which). This chain joins TRBV29-1 and TRBJ2-4; tentatively, D is TRBD2 (5 bases). The CDR3 DNA sequence: TGCAGCGTAAGGGAGCTAGCCAAAAACATTCAGTACTTC. Its protein product is CSVRELAKNIQYF.